This entry lists 8 T cell receptor beta chains sequenced from one sample in a study of beta chain features in type 1 diabetes. cDNA synthesis used the whole RNA isolate, giving expressed TCRB sequences. This table comes from immunoSEQ multiplex PCR, and its TCRdb copy is limited to in-frame clones, with some not included. The sample has 300,000 to 350,000 clones; 6.5% to 10% are singletons. Input material: central memory CD4+ T cells from blood. All receptors come from a woman younger than 30 in good health.

This clone was seen a handful of times. The chain employs TRBV5-1 and TRBJ2-3; the D call may be TRBD1 or TRBD2 (5 bases each). V shed 4 bases and J shed 2 bases, with 11 bases lying between them. The V gene's germline CDR1 is SGHRS and CDR2 YFSETQ. This CDR3 contains 14 residues. The CDR3 DNA reads as TGCGCCAGCAGCGCAGGGACCGCCACAGATACGCAGTATTTT. It specifies CASSAGTATDTQYF. The full variable domain, in which reference TRBV5-1 and TRBJ2-3 provide the parts outside the CDR3, is KAGVTQTPRYLIKTRGQQVTLSCSPISGHRSVSWYQQTPGQGLQFLFEYFSETQRNKGNFPGRFSGRQFSNSRSEMNVSTLELGDSALYLCASSAGTATDTQYFGPGTRLTVL.

There are a few counts of this clone. V and J are TRBV11-1 and TRBJ1-2, with D perhaps matching TRBD1 (6 bases). Germline V lookup: CDR1 SGHAT, CDR2 FQDESV (reference sequence). The V gene lost 2 bases and the J gene lost 8 bases, with 12 bases spanning the gap. CDR3 length: 13 amino acids. DNA of the CDR3: TGTGCCAGCAGCTTAACCAGGACAGAAGGCTACACCTTC. Translation gives CASSLTRTEGYTF.

V usage is TRBV9 and J usage is TRBJ2-1, with TRBD2 matching 9 bases. Germline V gene lookup returns CDR1 SGDLS and CDR2 YYNGEE. Losses at the gene ends were 2 bases for V and 5 bases for J; bases not matched to a gene: 2. This CDR3 contains 14 residues. The DNA for the CDR3 is TGTGCCAGCAGCGTCCGACTAGCGGACAATGAGCAGTTCTTC. It yields the protein CASSVRLADNEQFF.

This clone was seen more than once but under ten times. The rearrangement joins TRBV19 to TRBJ1-1, with 8 nucleotides matching TRBD1. The CDR3 spans 15 residues. The V and J ends lost 6 bases and 3 bases, in that order; junction bases with no gene match: 9. Germline-derived CDR1 and CDR2 are LNHDA and SQIVND (reference sequence). In nucleotides, the CDR3 is TGTGCCAGTAGAAGGACAGGGAGAAGGGACACTGAAGCTTTCTTT. Translation: CASRRTGRRDTEAFF.

This clone has more than one count but fewer than ten. The chain has TRBV5-6 and TRBJ2-7, with 11 bases matching TRBD1. J gave up 0 bases and V 0 bases, and 5 bases lay outside the gene matches. CDR3 size: 17 residues. In germline, CDR1 is SGHDT, CDR2 YYEEEE. This CDR3 is CASSLGPDRGPSYEQYF. CDR3 DNA sequence: TGTGCCAGCAGCTTGGGGCCGGACAGGGGGCCCTCCTACGAGCAGTACTTC.

This clone was counted a few times. The chain recombines TRBV19 with TRBJ2-7; 7 bases fit TRBD1. Unmatched junction bases numbered 10, after V lost 7 bases and J lost 10 bases. The CDR3 has 12 amino acids. CDR1 is LNHDA, CDR2 SQIVND, per germline (reference sequence). The CDR3 region is CASNLPGQPQYF. CDR3 coding DNA: TGTGCCAGTAACCTACCGGGACAGCCCCAGTACTTC.

This chain connects TRBV20-1 to TRBJ2-1; D unresolved. V dropped 6 bases and J dropped 6 bases, with 9 bases sitting between them. This CDR3 spans 11 amino acids. Per germline, CDR1 DFQATT and CDR2 SNEGSKA (reference sequence). In nucleotides, the CDR3 is TGCAGTGCCCCTACCTCCAATGAGCAGTTCTTC. This codes for CSAPTSNEQFF.

The chain recombines TRBV18 with TRBJ2-7, with a tentative D call TRBD2 (5 bases). Trimming stripped 0 bases from V and 1 base from J, with 10 bases between. Germline CDR1 reads KGHSH; CDR2 reads LQKENI. The CDR3 spans 15 residues. The CDR3 DNA reads TGTGCCAGCTCACCACCGCTACCGGGGTCCTACGAGCAGTACTTC. It specifies CASSPPLPGSYEQYF.